This T cell receptor beta chain was retrieved from a study of Graves' ophthalmopathy and Graves' hyperthyroidism. Study-wide background: Pretreatment peripheral blood was obtained at initial diagnosis. Study-level results: Ophthalmopathy progression was predicted with 70.59% sensitivity and around 78% specificity.

This clonotype was counted at least ten times. The antigen is not known. Researchers turned away patients with other autoimmune diseases, uncontrolled infections, pregnancy or lactation. Researchers took RNA transcripts and amplified TCR beta CDR3 regions from them. An initial RT-PCR round employing HTBI primers preceded a second-round multiplex PCR. TCRdb used MiXCR to reprocess the multiplex PCR reads, holding one entry per CDR3 protein. The sample consists of a few hundred thousand distinct CDR3 sequences, about 16% of them appearing once. CDR3 length: 8 amino acids. Trimming removed 5 bases from V and 10 bases from J, with 2 bases in between.

This receptor was identified in a woman aged 18-29 years with Graves' ophthalmopathy. The chain carries TRBV12-3 or TRBV12-4 and TRBJ1-1, with D unclear. Sequencing was carried out using peripheral blood. This CDR3 is CASSPAFF. In nucleotides, the CDR3 is TGTGCCAGCAGTCCAGCTTTCTTT.